This T cell receptor beta chain was profiled in a study of cytomegalovirus exposure and HLA in healthy donors. 13 Jbeta primers and 60 Vbeta primers were used for the PCR. Repertoires were generated with immunoSEQ multiplex PCR, while TCRdb's copy carries only in-frame clones and drops some. Altogether about 130,000 clones are present, 60% to 75% being singletons, with the ten largest covering roughly 6%. Germline CDR1 is MNHEY and CDR2 is SVGAGI. The CDR3 contains 13 residues. Trimming cost V 5 bases and J 6 bases; bases outside gene matches: 7. This clonotype originated in a woman aged 45-65 years in good health and CMV-seropositive. Sequenced input: PBMCs. The chain combines TRBV6-5 with TRBJ2-7; 7 nucleotides agree with TRBD1. CDR3 sequence reads: CASSPANRGEQYF. DNA for the CDR3: TGTGCCAGCAGTCCCGCCAACAGGGGCGAGCAGTACTTC.